These 6 T cell receptor beta chains came from one sample sequenced in a study of T cell responses to AZD1222 COVID-19 vaccine. The table came from immunoSEQ multiplex PCR; TCRdb's copy has only in-frame clones and leaves some out. In the table there are roughly 120,000 clones, approximately 85% of which are singletons. Sequenced material: peripheral blood, taken on day 0 of AZD1222 vaccination. Receptor source: an adult in good health.

The chain links TRBV5-8 to TRBJ1-1, with D uncertain. V gave up 0 bases and J gave up 2 bases, with 5 bases separating them. The CDR3 covers 13 residues. The germline CDR1 and CDR2 sequences are SGHTS and YDEGEE. Here the CDR3 reads CASSLVANTEAFF. CDR3 nucleotides: TGTGCCAGCAGCTTGGTCGCAAACACTGAAGCTTTCTTT.

The J gene is TRBJ1-2, the V gene TRBV9; no clear D. This CDR3 spans 13 amino acids. The V end lost 0 bases, the J end lost 3 bases, and 6 bases lay between the germline ends. CDR1 and CDR2 from the germline V gene are SGDLS and YYNGEE. The CDR3 loop reads CASSVDRDYGYTF. DNA for the CDR3: TGTGCCAGCAGCGTAGACAGAGACTATGGCTACACCTTC. Based on the CDR3 plus reference TRBV9 and TRBJ1-2, the full variable domain is DSGVTQTPKHLITATGQRVTLRCSPRSGDLSVYWYQQSLDQGLQFLIQYYNGEERAKGNILERFSAQQFPDLHSELNLSSLELGDSALYFCASSVDRDYGYTFGSGTRLTVV.

There are a few counts of this clone. V is TRBV3-1 (or the pseudogene TRBV3-2) and J is TRBJ1-4; no clear D gene. Germline-derived CDR1 and CDR2 are LGHDT and YNNKEL (reference sequence). The CDR3 is made up of 16 amino acids. V was trimmed by 0 bases and J by 5 bases, leaving 13 bases between them. The CDR3 protein is CASSQDYGRINEKLFF. CDR3 DNA: TGTGCCAGCAGCCAAGATTACGGCAGAATAAATGAAAAACTGTTTTTT.

This chain links TRBV18 with TRBJ2-7; D might be TRBD2 (5 bases). V gave up 4 bases and J gave up 6 bases, with 7 bases separating them. The CDR3 runs 11 residues. Germline CDR1 and CDR2: KGHSH and LQKENI. The CDR3 loop reads CASSRESEQYF. Written as DNA, the CDR3 is TGTGCCAGCTCACGGGAGAGCGAGCAGTACTTC.

For this clone: This sample also contains other DNA sequences that code for the same CDR3. This chain links TRBV6-5 with TRBJ2-2; 12 bases are shared with TRBD2. The germline V gene has CDR1 MNHEY and CDR2 SVGAGI. This CDR3 has 15 residues. V was clipped by 5 bases and J by 6 bases; unmatched bases: 4. CDR3 nucleotide sequence: TGTGCCAGCAGTCTAGCGGGGGGGCTTTCCGGGGAGCTGTTTTTT. This encodes CASSLAGGLSGELFF.

The count of this clone is one. This chain uses TRBV27 with TRBJ2-7; 8 bases are a match to TRBD2. J lost 3 bases, V lost 2 bases, and 3 bases had no gene match. CDR1 and CDR2 from the germline V gene are MNHEY and SMNVEV (reference sequence). The CDR3 spans 14 residues. CDR3 region: CASSLRGGYYEQYF. In DNA, the CDR3 is TGTGCCAGCAGTTTACGGGGGGGATACTACGAGCAGTACTTC.